Shown below are 20 T cell receptor beta chains from a single sample sequenced in a study of blood T cells in healthy people across ages. Combining a sample-barcoded 5' primer with a J-beta primer mix, a second PCR ran for about 6 to 11 cycles. TCRdb fed the 5' RACE reads into MiXCR, producing one record per CDR3 protein. The profile shows about 800,000 distinct CDR3 sequences, more than 45% of them singletons. The sample taken for sequencing was blood. These receptors originate from a man between 25 and 39 years old in good health.

This chain connects TRBV7-9 to TRBJ1-5, with D possibly being TRBD1 (6 bases). The CDR3 spans 17 residues. The germline gives CDR1 SEHNR, CDR2 FQNEAQ (reference sequence). Trimming removed 5 bases from V and 2 bases from J, with 19 bases in between. The CDR3 region is CASSPLEGGSGNQPQHF. CDR3 nucleotides: TGTGCCAGCAGCCCCTTAGAGGGGGGGAGCGGCAATCAGCCCCAGCATTTT.

CDR3 loop: CASSLQGAPVYGYTF. The CDR3, as DNA: TGTGCCAGCAGCTTACAAGGTGCCCCGGTCTATGGCTACACCTTC. The chain carries TRBV7-8 and TRBJ1-2; no definite D call. Trimming removed 2 bases at V and 4 bases at J, with 14 bases between. Germline CDR1 is SGHVS and CDR2 is FQNEAQ. The CDR3 has 15 amino acids.

V gene TRBV3-1 combines with J gene TRBJ2-4; D is possibly TRBD1 (8 bases). Germline V gene lookup returns CDR1 LGHDT and CDR2 YNNKEL (reference sequence). The CDR3 runs to 14 residues. Trimming took off 0 bases at V and 13 bases at J, with 16 bases between the two ends. In DNA form, the CDR3 reads TGTGCCAGCAGCCAAGAGACAGGGGAGGGTGAGCAGTACTTC. Translation: CASSQETGEGEQYF.

The chain employs TRBV25-1 and TRBJ2-4; 8 nucleotides line up with TRBD1. The CDR3 contains 16 residues. From germline, CDR1 is MGHDK and CDR2 SYGVNS. Losses at the gene ends were 4 bases for V and 13 bases for J; bases not matched to a gene: 18. CDR3 amino acids: CASSGLEGQGYNEQYF. The CDR3 DNA sequence: TGTGCCAGCAGTGGCCTTGAAGGACAGGGCTACAATGAGCAGTACTTC.

This chain joins TRBV7-2 and TRBJ1-2; tentatively, D is TRBD1 (6 bases). This CDR3 region has 16 residues. The germline V gene encodes CDR1 SGHTA and CDR2 FQGNSA. Deletions cut 6 bases from V and 1 base from J, with 18 bases between. CDR3 residues: CASSFYTGAVNYGYTF. Written as DNA, the CDR3 is TGTGCCAGCAGTTTTTACACGGGGGCGGTTAACTATGGCTACACCTTC.

A single count supports this clonotype. CDR3 sequence (DNA): TGTGCCAGCAGGCCGTCAGGCCCGGTGGAGACCCAGTACTTC. This sequence encodes CASRPSGPVETQYF. The rearrangement uses TRBV12-3 or TRBV12-4 and TRBJ2-5, with D unresolved. The CDR3 contains 14 residues. V was cut by 6 bases and J by 5 bases, with 16 bases left in between.

The chain couples TRBV5-1 to TRBJ1-5; 9 bases map to TRBD1. The CDR3 sequence is 17 residues long. V was pared by 4 bases and J by 5 bases, with 13 bases of the junction left unmatched. The V gene's germline CDR1 is SGHRS and CDR2 YFSETQ. The CDR3 loop reads CASSPHPRDRVDQPQHF. The CDR3 region has the DNA TGCGCCAGCAGCCCCCATCCCCGGGACAGGGTAGATCAGCCCCAGCATTTT.

In DNA, the CDR3 is TGTGCCAGCAGCTTACTCCCTCCCCGGGAAAAACTGTTTTTT. Protein: CASSLLPPREKLFF. The chain couples TRBV7-9 to TRBJ1-4, with D hard to call. Germline V CDR1 and CDR2: SEHNR, FQNEAQ (reference sequence). V shed 2 bases and J shed 8 bases, with 12 bases lying between them. CDR3 size: 14 residues.

The chain uses TRBV7-9 and TRBJ2-7, with a weak D call TRBD1 (6 bases). Germline V gene sequence: CDR1 SEHNR, CDR2 FQNEAQ (reference sequence). V was trimmed by 5 bases and J by 2 bases, leaving 28 bases between them. CDR3 size: 19 residues. DNA of the CDR3: TGTGCCAGCAGCCAACGCGCCTGGCAGGGTATCGGGGACACCTACGAGCAGTACTTC. Translation gives CASSQRAWQGIGDTYEQYF.

V is TRBV20-1 and J is TRBJ2-3, with D tentatively TRBD2 (6 bases). Between the trimmed V and J ends, which lost 6 bases and 1 base, there was a span of 17 bases. The CDR3 is made up of 15 amino acids. CDR1 and CDR2 (germline): DFQATT, SNEGSKA (reference sequence). The CDR3 DNA sequence: TGCAGTGCCCGACGGGACTTACAAGGCACAGATACGCAGTATTTT. Its protein product is CSARRDLQGTDTQYF.

This rearrangement joins TRBV4-1 to TRBJ2-5, with D unclear. Per the germline V gene, CDR1 is MGHRA and CDR2 is YSYEKL. V lost 0 bases to trimming and J lost 2 bases, with 10 bases between them. This CDR3 is built from 15 residues. In nucleotides, the CDR3 is TGCGCCAGCAGCCAAGAAGTCAACGTACAAGAGACCCAGTACTTC. Translating gives CASSQEVNVQETQYF.

The rearrangement links TRBV29-1 to TRBJ1-4; no reliable D call. Germline CDR1 SQVTM, CDR2 ANQGSEA. V shed 7 bases and J shed 6 bases, with 15 bases lying between them. This CDR3 contains 13 residues. CDR3: CSACARADEKLFF. The CDR3 DNA reads as TGCAGCGCCTGTGCGCGGGCGGATGAAAAACTGTTTTTT.

The V call is TRBV7-2, the J call TRBJ2-7; D remains unclear. This CDR3 is built from 16 residues. The germline V gene encodes CDR1 SGHTA and CDR2 FQGNSA. V was pared by 3 bases and J by 2 bases, with 17 bases between. The CDR3 region has the DNA TGTGCCAGCAGCTTTGGATTATCGGCTGATACCTACGAGCAGTACTTC. It translates to CASSFGLSADTYEQYF.

This chain joins TRBV4-2 and TRBJ1-5; 8 positions match TRBD1. This CDR3 comprises 15 residues. With 3 bases clipped from V and 9 bases from J, the junction kept 10 bases outside the gene matches. CDR1 is LGHNA, CDR2 YNFKEQ, per germline. The CDR3 bases are TGTGCCAGCAGCCAGGGGCCGGGACAGGCTTCGCCCCAGCATTTT. Its translation is CASSQGPGQASPQHF.

The V gene is TRBV6-2 or TRBV6-3, the J gene TRBJ2-7; D possibly corresponds to TRBD1 (6 bases). This CDR3 spans 13 amino acids. CDR1 is MNHEY and CDR2 is SVGEGT in the germline V gene. The V end lost 7 bases, the J end lost 6 bases, and 16 bases lay between the germline ends. The CDR3 region is CASIDRPPGEQYF. CDR3 sequence (DNA): TGTGCCAGCATTGACAGGCCTCCAGGCGAGCAGTACTTC.

The rearrangement joins TRBV7-9 to TRBJ2-1; D unclear. V lost 0 bases and J lost 10, with 13 bases in between. From germline, CDR1 is SEHNR and CDR2 FQNEAQ (reference sequence). The CDR3 extends over 14 amino acids. CDR3 sequence: CASSLAGGYYEQFF. The CDR3 bases are TGTGCCAGCAGCTTAGCGGGCGGATACTACGAGCAGTTCTTC. The full variable domain, rest sourced from reference TRBV7-9 and TRBJ2-1, is DTGVSQNPRHKITKRGQNVTFRCDPISEHNRLYWYRQTLGQGPEFLTYFQNEAQLEKSRLLSDRFSAERPKGSFSTLEIQRTEQGDSAMYLCASSLAGGYYEQFFGPGTRLTVL.

V is TRBV20-1 and J is TRBJ1-1; no firm D call. V was clipped by 3 bases and J by 1 base, with 15 bases between them. CDR1 is DFQATT and CDR2 is SNEGSKA in the germline V gene (reference sequence). The CDR3 totals 15 residues. In DNA form, the CDR3 reads TGCAGTGCTAGGCCTCCCCGACAAACGAACACTGAAGCTTTCTTT. This sequence encodes CSARPPRQTNTEAFF.

This chain uses TRBV7-8 with TRBJ2-7; no firm D call. The V and J ends lost 1 base and 1 base respectively, with 8 bases between them. The CDR3 loop spans 14 amino acids. CDR1 and CDR2 from the germline V gene are SGHVS and FQNEAQ. This chain's CDR3 is CASSLEAFSYEQYF. CDR3 nucleotide sequence: TGTGCCAGCAGCTTAGAGGCCTTTTCCTACGAGCAGTACTTC.

The chain recombines TRBV6-5 with TRBJ1-2, with a weak D call TRBD1 (6 bases). CDR3 length: 14 residues. CDR1 and CDR2 (germline): MNHEY, SVGAGI. V lost 0 bases to trimming and J lost 4 bases, with 9 bases between them. This chain's CDR3 is CASSYSRGPYGYTF. The CDR3 DNA reads TGTGCCAGCAGTTACTCCAGGGGTCCCTATGGCTACACCTTC.

Concerning this clonotype itself: One junction end disagrees with the germline gene, perhaps due to a read error. The chain is built from TRBV6-2 or TRBV6-3 and TRBJ1-5, with D perhaps TRBD1 (5 bases). The CDR3 extends over 15 amino acids. In germline, CDR1 is MNHEY, CDR2 SVGEGT. The CDR3 DNA follows: TGTGCCAGCAGTTACGGGGGGTCGCGCAATCAGCCCGAGCATTTT. Its translation is CASSYGGSRNQPEHF.